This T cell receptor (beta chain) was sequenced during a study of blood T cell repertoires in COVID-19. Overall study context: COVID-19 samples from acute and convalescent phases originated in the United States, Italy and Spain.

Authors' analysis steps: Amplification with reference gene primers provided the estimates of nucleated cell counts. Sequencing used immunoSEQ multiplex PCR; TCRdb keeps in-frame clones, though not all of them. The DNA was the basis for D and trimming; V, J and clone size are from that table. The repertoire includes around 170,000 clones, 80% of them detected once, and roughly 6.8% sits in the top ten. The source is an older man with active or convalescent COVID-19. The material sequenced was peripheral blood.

The CDR3 here is CASSLKGGDYGYTF. CDR3 nucleotide sequence: TGTGCCAGCAGCCTAAAGGGAGGCGACTATGGCTACACCTTC. The J gene is TRBJ1-2, the V gene TRBV7-2; D is unresolved. The V end lost 5 bases, the J end lost 3 bases, and 13 bases lay between the germline ends. The germline V gene has CDR1 SGHTA and CDR2 FQGNSA. The CDR3 is 14 residues long. The complete variable domain, with remaining parts taken from reference TRBV7-2 and TRBJ1-2, reads GAGVSQSPSNKVTEKGKDVELRCDPISGHTALYWYRQSLGQGLEFLIYFQGNSAPDKSGLPSDRFSAERTGGSVSTLTIQRTQQEDSAVYLCASSLKGGDYGYTFGSGTRLTVV.